Below are 2 T cell receptor beta chains sequenced from a single sample in a study of T cells expressing NK-cell markers. TCRdb re-called the 5' RACE reads and shows each CDR3 protein once, DNA omitted. The sample holds approximately 460,000 distinct CDR3 sequences. Sequenced material: blood T cells: a sorted CD56 or NKG2C T cell subset, CD4+ or CD8+ T cells, or bulk PBMC T cells (not recorded which). The receptors were sampled from a woman between 18 and 70 years old in good health.

CDR3 in amino acids: CASSLSSGVYNEQFF. This rearrangement joins TRBV3-1 to TRBJ2-1; with no DNA, the TCRdb D assignment of TRBD2 cannot be verified. The CDR3 is made up of 15 amino acids. CDR1 LGHDT and CDR2 YNNKEL come from the germline V gene (reference sequence).

This chain joins TRBV3-1 and TRBJ2-7; no DNA is available, so the TRBD1 call from TCRdb remains unchecked. The CDR3 covers 15 residues. The V gene's germline CDR1 is LGHDT and CDR2 YNNKEL (reference sequence). The chain's CDR3 is CASSAKGTGLYEQYF.